This T cell receptor (beta chain) comes out of a study of response to subunit inactivated influenza vaccine. Notes on the study in general: T cells newly recruited by each seasonal influenza vaccination are few, the authors suggested.

The V and J ends lost 4 bases and 7 bases, in that order; junction bases with no gene match: 13. The CDR3 covers 16 residues. CDR1 and CDR2 (germline): MGHRA, YSYEKL. TCRdb redid the calling of the RT-PCR reads with MiXCR, one entry per CDR3 protein. The table shows about 500,000 distinct CDR3 sequences, with about 7.2% occurring only once. Note on this clonotype: Its antigen is still unknown.

This TCR was sampled from a man aged 50 to 69 who received an inactivated influenza vaccine. The rearrangement links TRBV4-1 to TRBJ1-5, with TRBD1 matching over 7 bases. The sequenced sample was PBMCs from blood, obtained about 23 months after vaccination. CDR3 coding DNA: TGCGCCAGCAGCCGAATTGCAGGGGGATTCAGCCAGCCCCAGCATTTT. Amino acid sequence: CASSRIAGGFSQPQHF.